This is a list of T cell receptor beta chains from one sample in a study of T-cell reconstitution after alpha-beta-depleted transplantation in children. From the PCR reads, TCRdb called clonotypes with MiXCR, one entry per CDR3 protein. The data show about 250,000 distinct CDR3 sequences, with 20% to 30% seen just once and about 4.8% held by the top ten. Sequenced material: PBMCs, mostly from graft donor cells, taken 360 days after TCRalphabeta/CD19-depleted stem cell transplant. The receptors were gathered from a female patient aged 2 to 10 who had a stem cell transplant for congenital amegakaryocytic thrombocytopenia, so the T cells may come from the graft donor. Each CDR3 is given with its conserved first and last residue. Each record gives: clone size, J gene, D gene, V gene, CDR3 DNA, CDR3 protein. D genes are given only for firm matches. Some rows have no size entry. The others give once, few or many, or a class for an expanded clone.

size: few
J: TRBJ1-1
D: -
V: TRBV6-1
DNA: TGTGCCAGCAGTGTGTCCACCGGGACAAGAAAAGGGGCTTTCTTT
CDR3: CASSVSTGTRKGAFF

size: once
J: TRBJ1-1
D: -
V: TRBV20-1
DNA: TGCAGTGCTAGAGTACCCAGGAACACTGAAGCTTTCTTT
CDR3: CSARVPRNTEAFF

size: few
J: TRBJ1-2
D: -
V: TRBV12-3/TRBV12-4
DNA: TGTGCCAGCAGTTTGACTTCAGGGCGGGGACGTTGCACCTTC
CDR3: CASSLTSGRGRCTF

size: few
J: TRBJ2-7
D: -
V: TRBV20-1
DNA: TGCAGTGCTAGTCGGGGGGCTCTAAGTTACGAGCAGTACTTC
CDR3: CSASRGALSYEQYF

size: -
J: TRBJ1-6
D: -
V: TRBV20-1
DNA: TGCAGTGCTAGAGACGGACCCTATAATTCACCCCTCCACTTT
CDR3: CSARDGPYNSPLHF

size: few
J: TRBJ2-7
D: -
V: TRBV4-3
DNA: TGCGCCAGCAGCCAAGCGGACGGGTACGAGCAGTACTTC
CDR3: CASSQADGYEQYF

size: -
J: TRBJ2-3
D: TRBD2
V: TRBV28
DNA: TGTGCCAGCAGTTCCCCTCTAGCGGGAGAGGCAGATACGCAGTATTTT
CDR3: CASSSPLAGEADTQYF

size: -
J: TRBJ1-2
D: -
V: TRBV4-1
DNA: TGCGCCAGCAGCCTTTCCCCCCGCGAGGTCAACTATGGCTACACCTTC
CDR3: CASSLSPREVNYGYTF

size: few
J: TRBJ1-2
D: TRBD1
V: TRBV6-1
DNA: TGTGCCAGCAGGCCTCCGGACAGGCTTGATGGCTACACCTTC
CDR3: CASRPPDRLDGYTF

size: -
J: TRBJ2-7
D: -
V: TRBV5-5
DNA: TGTGCCAGCAGCATCGCTTGGGCCTACGAGCAGTACTTC
CDR3: CASSIAWAYEQYF

size: few
J: TRBJ2-7
D: TRBD1
V: TRBV15
DNA: TGTGCCACCAGCAGACCCGGGACAGGGTACCACGAGCAGTACTTC
CDR3: CATSRPGTGYHEQYF

size: -
J: TRBJ2-2
D: -
V: TRBV12-3/TRBV12-4
DNA: TGTGCCAGCAACAGGGAGACCGGGGAGCTGTTTTTT
CDR3: CASNRETGELFF

size: -
J: TRBJ1-4
D: -
V: TRBV20-1
DNA: TGCAGTGCCAAGCCAACTAATGAAAAACTGTTTTTT
CDR3: CSAKPTNEKLFF

size: -
J: TRBJ1-5
D: TRBD1
V: TRBV6-1
DNA: TGTGCCAGCAGACTGGACAGGGCCTATCAGCCCCAGCATTTT
CDR3: CASRLDRAYQPQHF

size: -
J: TRBJ1-2
D: -
V: TRBV28
DNA: TGTGCCAGCAGTCAGGGTGGCCGGGGCTACACCTTC
CDR3: CASSQGGRGYTF

size: -
J: TRBJ2-1
D: TRBD2
V: TRBV3-1
DNA: TGTGCCAGCAGCCTCTGGGCCGGCGGGGGGGCTCGGAATGAGCAGTTCTTC
CDR3: CASSLWAGGGARNEQFF

size: -
J: TRBJ1-2
D: -
V: TRBV12-3/TRBV12-4
DNA: TGTGCCAGCGGTTGGACAGTCCTCCTTAACTATGGCTACACCTTC
CDR3: CASGWTVLLNYGYTF

size: -
J: TRBJ2-1
D: -
V: TRBV20-1
DNA: TGCAGTGCTAGGGGCTGGGGGCAGTTCTTC
CDR3: CSARGWGQFF

size: -
J: TRBJ2-7
D: TRBD1
V: TRBV10-3
DNA: TGTGCCATCAGTGCGGGACAGGTCTACGAGCAGTACTTC
CDR3: CAISAGQVYEQYF

size: many
J: TRBJ2-1
D: -
V: TRBV6-2/TRBV6-3
DNA: TGTGCCAGCAGTTACGAGCGGAGAGAGCAGTTCTTC
CDR3: CASSYERREQFF

size: few
J: TRBJ2-1
D: -
V: TRBV10-3
DNA: TGTGCCATCAGTGTTAGAGGAGAAAACAATGAGCAGTTCTTC
CDR3: CAISVRGENNEQFF

size: few
J: TRBJ1-3
D: -
V: TRBV12-3/TRBV12-4
DNA: TGTGCTTCCAGGGGTGGAAACACCATATATTTT
CDR3: CASRGGNTIYF

size: -
J: TRBJ2-3
D: -
V: TRBV5-1
DNA: TGCGCCAGACCCGACCTTGGGACAGATACGCAGTATTTT
CDR3: CARPDLGTDTQYF

size: few
J: TRBJ2-1
D: -
V: TRBV5-1
DNA: TGCGCCAGCAGCTTGTCCCCGCCGGGTGAGCAGTTCTTC
CDR3: CASSLSPPGEQFF

size: -
J: TRBJ2-1
D: -
V: TRBV19
DNA: TGTGCCAGTAGCTCCCTGGGGTTACCTTCCGCCAATGAGCAGTTCTTC
CDR3: CASSSLGLPSANEQFF

size: few
J: TRBJ1-5
D: TRBD1
V: TRBV5-1
DNA: TGCGCCAGCAGCTTGGACAGGGGCAGGGGGCCCCAGCATTTT
CDR3: CASSLDRGRGPQHF

size: many
J: TRBJ2-5
D: -
V: TRBV29-1
DNA: TGCAGCGTTGTGTACTCCTCCGGGGAGACCCAGTACTTC
CDR3: CSVVYSSGETQYF

size: -
J: TRBJ1-6
D: -
V: TRBV4-2
DNA: TGTGCCAGCAGCCAAGCCGTAGGGGCAACTTCACCCCTCCACTTT
CDR3: CASSQAVGATSPLHF

size: few
J: TRBJ1-5
D: -
V: TRBV28
DNA: TGTGCCAGCCGAACAGGTCTTTATAGCAATCAGCCCCAGCATTTT
CDR3: CASRTGLYSNQPQHF

size: many
J: TRBJ2-2
D: TRBD1
V: TRBV4-3
DNA: TGCGCCAGCAGCCAAGAGACAGGGGGGTGGACCGGGGAGCTGTTTTTT
CDR3: CASSQETGGWTGELFF

size: few
J: TRBJ2-3
D: TRBD2
V: TRBV5-1
DNA: TGCGCCAGCAGTCGCATCGGACTAGCGGGGGGATTTACAGATACGCAGTATTTT
CDR3: CASSRIGLAGGFTDTQYF

size: few
J: TRBJ2-3
D: -
V: TRBV3-1
DNA: TGTGCCAGCAGCCAAGAGGCCCCCGGGAAGATCACAGATACGCAGTATTTT
CDR3: CASSQEAPGKITDTQYF

size: many
J: TRBJ2-4
D: TRBD1
V: TRBV7-2
DNA: TGTGCCAGCAGCTTCTATGGGACAGGGTCGGACATTCAGTACTTC
CDR3: CASSFYGTGSDIQYF

size: few
J: TRBJ1-5
D: TRBD1
V: TRBV2
DNA: TGTGCCAGCGCCCGACAGGGGGCGGGAAATCAGCCCCAGCATTTT
CDR3: CASARQGAGNQPQHF

size: -
J: TRBJ2-3
D: -
V: TRBV10-3
DNA: TGTGCCATCAGACCTCCGACTAGGGATACGCAGTATTTT
CDR3: CAIRPPTRDTQYF

size: -
J: TRBJ2-7
D: -
V: TRBV20-1
DNA: TGCAGTGCTAGAGTGGGCAGCTACGAGCAGTACTTC
CDR3: CSARVGSYEQYF

size: few
J: TRBJ2-1
D: TRBD2
V: TRBV5-4
DNA: TGTGCCAGCAGCTTGACTAGCGGCTACAATGAGCAGTTCTTC
CDR3: CASSLTSGYNEQFF

size: -
J: TRBJ1-5
D: TRBD1
V: TRBV12-3/TRBV12-4
DNA: TGTGCCAGCAGTGTGACAGGGAAAATGAGCAATCAGCCCCAGCATTTT
CDR3: CASSVTGKMSNQPQHF

size: few
J: TRBJ2-7
D: -
V: TRBV6-5
DNA: TGTGCCAGCAGTTACCCCGCGCAGGGTGAAAAGTACGAGCAGTACTTC
CDR3: CASSYPAQGEKYEQYF

size: -
J: TRBJ2-3
D: -
V: TRBV12-3/TRBV12-4
DNA: TGTGCCAGCAGTTTTTTGCAAAGCACAGATACGCAGTATTTT
CDR3: CASSFLQSTDTQYF

size: -
J: TRBJ2-3
D: -
V: TRBV28
DNA: TGTGCCAGCAGTACCCCCGGACGGCACACAGGAGGGCAGTATTTT
CDR3: CASSTPGRHTGGQYF

size: -
J: TRBJ2-2
D: -
V: TRBV28
DNA: TGTGCCAGCAGTTTTGCCGGGGTTGTGGGGAACACCGGGGAGCTGTTTTTT
CDR3: CASSFAGVVGNTGELFF

size: -
J: TRBJ2-3
D: TRBD1
V: TRBV5-1
DNA: TGCGCCAGCAGCTTGGTGTCGGGACAGGTCACAGATACGCAGTATTTT
CDR3: CASSLVSGQVTDTQYF

size: few
J: TRBJ1-2
D: -
V: TRBV20-1
DNA: TGCAGTGCTAAAGGGTATGGCTACACCTTC
CDR3: CSAKGYGYTF

size: few
J: TRBJ2-2
D: -
V: TRBV29-1
DNA: TGCAGCGTTGAAACGGACGACACCGGGGAGCTGTTTTTT
CDR3: CSVETDDTGELFF

size: few
J: TRBJ2-2
D: TRBD2
V: TRBV10-3
DNA: TGTGCCATCAGAGTACCCGGGACTAGCGGGATGAACACCGGGGAGCTGTTTTTT
CDR3: CAIRVPGTSGMNTGELFF

size: -
J: TRBJ2-5
D: -
V: TRBV7-8
DNA: TGTGCCAGCAGCCGGGGGTGGGAGACCCAGTACTTC
CDR3: CASSRGWETQYF

size: few
J: TRBJ2-2
D: -
V: TRBV2
DNA: TGTGCCAGCGAAATGGACAGGAACACCGGGGAGCTGTTTTTT
CDR3: CASEMDRNTGELFF

size: -
J: TRBJ2-5
D: -
V: TRBV4-2
DNA: TGTGCCAGCAGCCAAGATCGGCAGTTGTCAGAGACCCAGTACTTC
CDR3: CASSQDRQLSETQYF

size: few
J: TRBJ2-1
D: TRBD2
V: TRBV20-1
DNA: TGCAGTGCTAGAGGGGACCTAGCGGTCTCCTACAATGAGCAGTTCTTC
CDR3: CSARGDLAVSYNEQFF

size: -
J: TRBJ2-7
D: -
V: TRBV28
DNA: TGTGCCAGCAGCCAACAGGGCTACGAGCAGTACTTC
CDR3: CASSQQGYEQYF

size: -
J: TRBJ2-7
D: -
V: TRBV3-1
DNA: TGTGCCAGCAGCCAAGTAGAGCAGGAGCAGTACTTC
CDR3: CASSQVEQEQYF

size: many
J: TRBJ2-2
D: TRBD1
V: TRBV12-3/TRBV12-4
DNA: TGTGCCAGCAGTTCAACAGGGGTCACCGGGGAGCTGTTTTTT
CDR3: CASSSTGVTGELFF